One sample yielded the 13 T cell receptor beta chains listed below, sequenced in a study of beta chain features in type 1 diabetes. Their specific antigens are unknown. Study-level results: Moderate yet significant TCRB CDR3 shortening was seen in Type 1 diabetes patients in all four CD4+ subsets.

Since all of the isolated RNA was reverse transcribed, expressed TCRB transcripts were what got sequenced. Some clones are missing from TCRdb's copy, which holds only in-frame ones; the method was immunoSEQ multiplex PCR. Among under 300,000 clones listed, roughly 13% were seen once. Sequenced material: naive CD4+ T cells from blood. The source is a man under 40 with type 1 diabetes.

The chain is built from TRBV30 and TRBJ2-7; the match to TRBD2 covers 9 bases. The CDR3 is 15 amino acids. Germline CDR1 is GTSNPN and CDR2 is SVGIG (reference sequence). V lost 3 bases and J lost 6; bases outside the gene matches: 12. The CDR3 region is CAWSSFAGGPSEQYF. The CDR3 DNA sequence: TGTGCCTGGAGCTCCTTCGCGGGAGGGCCCAGCGAGCAGTACTTC. Full variable domain (remainder filled in from reference TRBV30 and TRBJ2-7): SQTIHQWPATLVQPVGSPLSLECTVEGTSNPNLYWYRQAAGRGLQLLFYSVGIGQISSEVPQNLSASRPQDRQFILSSKKLLLSDSGFYLCAWSSFAGGPSEQYFGPGTRLTVT.

The chain uses TRBV5-1 and TRBJ2-3; possibly TRBD1 for D (6 bases). CDR1 and CDR2 from the germline V gene are SGHRS and YFSETQ. The CDR3 loop spans 18 amino acids. The germline V and J ends were trimmed by 0 bases and 6 bases, with 23 bases remaining between them. CDR3 sequence reads: CASSLVGETGQRGDTQYF. CDR3 bases: TGCGCCAGCAGCTTGGTAGGGGAGACAGGCCAAAGGGGGGATACGCAGTATTTT.

This clone was seen a handful of times. This chain joins TRBV7-6 and TRBJ2-1, with 9 bases fitting TRBD2. This CDR3 comprises 15 residues. Germline-derived CDR1 and CDR2 are SGHVS and FNYEAQ. J lost 5 bases, V lost 0 bases, and 2 bases had no gene match. The CDR3 region is CASSLARGGHNEQFF. The CDR3 coding sequence is TGTGCCAGCAGCTTAGCGCGGGGGGGCCACAATGAGCAGTTCTTC.

As regards this clone: Germline is not matched at one junction end, which may reflect a read error. The chain carries TRBV7-7 and TRBJ2-1; tentatively, D is TRBD1 (5 bases). CDR1 and CDR2 from the germline V gene are SSHAT and FNYEAQ (reference sequence). The CDR3 has 15 residues. The CDR3 loop is CASSLDSSSYNEQFF. The CDR3 nucleotides read TGTGCTAGCAGCTTAGACAGTAGCTCCTACAATGAGCAGTTCTTC.

The rearrangement uses TRBV29-1 and TRBJ2-7, with 11 bases that match TRBD2. J was trimmed by 3 bases and V by 6 bases; bases with no gene match: 7. Germline-derived CDR1 and CDR2 are SQVTM and ANQGSEA. The CDR3 contains 14 residues. Here the CDR3 DNA reads TGCAGCGTGGAACTAGCGGGAGTTTTCTACGAGCAGTACTTC. This encodes CSVELAGVFYEQYF.

This clone is a singleton in its sample. The rearrangement uses TRBV7-2 and TRBJ1-1, with D possibly matching TRBD1 (6 bases). Trimming took off 1 base at V and 4 bases at J, with 16 bases between the two ends. Germline values: CDR1 SGHTA, CDR2 FQGNSA. The CDR3 has 16 residues. CDR3 DNA sequence: TGTGCCAGCAGCTTAGTTCCGGTCCGAGGGGGCACTGAAGCTTTCTTT. It is translated as CASSLVPVRGGTEAFF.

This clone came up a few times. This chain connects TRBV6-5 to TRBJ2-7; D unclear. The CDR3 sequence is 10 residues long. CDR1 MNHEY and CDR2 SVGAGI come from the germline V gene. The V end was cut by 8 bases, the J end by 3 bases, with 5 bases between. The CDR3 nucleotides are TGTGCCAGCGAGGTCTACGAGCAGTACTTC. This codes for CASEVYEQYF.

J is TRBJ2-5 and V is TRBV10-3, with D possibly being TRBD1 (6 bases). The germline CDR1 and CDR2 sequences are ENHRY and SYGVKD. The CDR3 sequence is 15 residues long. Trimming removed 6 bases at V and 3 bases at J, with 17 bases between. CDR3 nucleotides: TGTGCCATCAGAAGCACGGGAACAGGGAAAGAGACCCAGTACTTC. Translating gives CAIRSTGTGKETQYF.

This clone occurred a few times. This sequence joins TRBV29-1 and TRBJ2-3, with 7 positions matching TRBD1. J was trimmed by 6 bases and V by 6 bases; bases with no gene match: 18. Germline CDR1 reads SQVTM; CDR2 reads ANQGSEA. The CDR3 contains 16 residues. As DNA, the CDR3 is TGCAGCGTCGGACCCACCGCGACAGGGTATGGGGATACGCAGTATTTT. The encoded protein is CSVGPTATGYGDTQYF.

The rearrangement links TRBV6-1 to TRBJ2-1; maybe TRBD2 (5 bases). Trimming removed 4 bases from V and 0 bases from J, with 10 bases in between. The CDR3 covers 15 residues. Germline CDR1 is MNHNS and CDR2 is SASEGT. CDR3 nucleotides: TGTGCCAGCAGTGTTAGGGAGAGCTCCTACAATGAGCAGTTCTTC. It yields the protein CASSVRESSYNEQFF.

The genes are TRBV15 and TRBJ1-1, with 9 bases lining up with TRBD1. Trimming removed 1 base from V and 5 bases from J; junction bases left unmatched: 8. The germline gives CDR1 LNHNV, CDR2 YYDKDF (reference sequence). The CDR3 extends over 16 amino acids. CDR3 protein: CATSRGPGTGRTEAFF. In DNA form, the CDR3 reads TGTGCCACCAGCAGAGGCCCCGGGACAGGGCGGACTGAAGCTTTCTTT.

The table lists this clone with a few counts. The gene calls are TRBV18 and TRBJ2-5; tentative D call: TRBD2 (6 bases). Per the germline V gene, CDR1 is KGHSH and CDR2 is LQKENI. Trimming stripped 5 bases from V and 4 bases from J, with 11 bases between. The CDR3 totals 13 residues. The CDR3 reads CASSGGSGETQYF. CDR3 DNA sequence: TGTGCCAGCTCAGGAGGGTCGGGAGAGACCCAGTACTTC.

The CDR3: CASSNRQATNEKLFF. As DNA, the CDR3 is TGTGCCAGCAGCAACAGACAGGCAACTAATGAAAAACTGTTTTTT. The V call is TRBV7-2, the J call TRBJ1-4, with D perhaps TRBD1 (6 bases). V was pared by 5 bases and J by 0 bases, with 10 bases between. The CDR3 is made up of 15 amino acids. Germline V gene lookup returns CDR1 SGHTA and CDR2 FQGNSA.